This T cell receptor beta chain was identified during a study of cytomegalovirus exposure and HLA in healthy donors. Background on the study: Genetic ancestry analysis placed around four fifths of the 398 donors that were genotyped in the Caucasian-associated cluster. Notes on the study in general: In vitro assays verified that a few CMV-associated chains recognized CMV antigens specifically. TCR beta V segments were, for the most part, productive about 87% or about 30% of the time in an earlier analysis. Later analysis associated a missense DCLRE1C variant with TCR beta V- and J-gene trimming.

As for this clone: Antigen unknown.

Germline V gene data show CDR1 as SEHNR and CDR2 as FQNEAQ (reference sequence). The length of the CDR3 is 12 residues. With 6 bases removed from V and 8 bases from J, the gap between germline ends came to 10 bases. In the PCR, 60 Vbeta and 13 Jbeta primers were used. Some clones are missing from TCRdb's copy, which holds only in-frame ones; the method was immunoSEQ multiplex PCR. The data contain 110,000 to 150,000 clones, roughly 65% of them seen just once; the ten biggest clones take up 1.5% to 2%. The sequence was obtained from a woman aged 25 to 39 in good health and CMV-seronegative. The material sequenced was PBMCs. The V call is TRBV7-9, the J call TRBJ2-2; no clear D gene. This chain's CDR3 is CASSPVRGELFF. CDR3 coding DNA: TGTGCCAGCAGTCCCGTACGGGGGGAGCTGTTTTTT.